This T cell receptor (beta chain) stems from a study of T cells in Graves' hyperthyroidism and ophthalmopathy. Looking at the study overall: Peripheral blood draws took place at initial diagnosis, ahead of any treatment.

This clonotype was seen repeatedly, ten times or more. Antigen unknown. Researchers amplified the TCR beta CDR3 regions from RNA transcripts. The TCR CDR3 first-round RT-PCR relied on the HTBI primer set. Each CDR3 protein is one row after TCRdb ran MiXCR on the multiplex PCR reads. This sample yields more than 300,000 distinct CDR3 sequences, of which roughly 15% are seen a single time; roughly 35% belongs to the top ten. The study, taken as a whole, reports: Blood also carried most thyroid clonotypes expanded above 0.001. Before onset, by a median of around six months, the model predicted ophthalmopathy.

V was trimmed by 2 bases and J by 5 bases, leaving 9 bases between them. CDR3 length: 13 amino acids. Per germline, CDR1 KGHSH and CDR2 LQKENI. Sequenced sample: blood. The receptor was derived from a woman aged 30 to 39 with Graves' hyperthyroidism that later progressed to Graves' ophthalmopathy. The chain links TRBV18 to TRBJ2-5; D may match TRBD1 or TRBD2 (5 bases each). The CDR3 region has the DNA TGTGCCAGCTCACCAGGGACCTTGGAGACCCAGTACTTC. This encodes CASSPGTLETQYF.